The TCR beta chain under discussion was sequenced for a study of OX40 agonist ivuxolimab in advanced cancers. About the study: Males comprised over 80% of the group, whose mean age was about 62 years (range about 20 to 90).

Study observations and caveats: Clonal expansion from baseline to week 6 occurred in both CD4+ and CD8+ T cells.

V was pared by 4 bases and J by 4 bases, with 8 bases between. This CDR3 has 13 residues. Per germline, CDR1 WNHNN and CDR2 SYGVQD (reference sequence). Assay: immunoSEQ multiplex PCR; the TCRdb copy retains only in-frame clones and omits some. The table lists tens of thousands of clones, around 88% of them singletons, with roughly 3% in the top ten. A note on this clone: Its cognate antigen is unknown.

This clonotype was sampled from an adult with an advanced solid tumor such as melanoma, head and neck, liver or kidney cancer. The source material was CD4+ or CD8+ T cells sorted from blood, sampled in a trial of the OX40 agonist ivuxolimab. The chain joins TRBV10-1 to TRBJ1-5; D remains ambiguous. Here the CDR3 reads CASSVPGNQPQHF. The CDR3 DNA reads as TGCGCCAGCAGTGTACCAGGAAATCAGCCCCAGCATTTT.